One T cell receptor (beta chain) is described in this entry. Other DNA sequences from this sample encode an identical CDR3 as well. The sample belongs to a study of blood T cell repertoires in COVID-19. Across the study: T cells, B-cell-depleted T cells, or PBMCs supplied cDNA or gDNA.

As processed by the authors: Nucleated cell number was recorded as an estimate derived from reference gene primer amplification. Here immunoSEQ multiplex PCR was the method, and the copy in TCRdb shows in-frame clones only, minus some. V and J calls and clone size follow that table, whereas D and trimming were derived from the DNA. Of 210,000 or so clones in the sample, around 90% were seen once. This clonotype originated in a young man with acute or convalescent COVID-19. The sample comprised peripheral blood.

In DNA form, the CDR3 reads TGTGCCAGCTCACCTCAGACTGGGGCCAACGTCCTGACTTTC. Protein: CASSPQTGANVLTF. The chain couples TRBV18 to TRBJ2-6; the D is unclear. This CDR3 comprises 14 residues. CDR1 is KGHSH, CDR2 LQKENI, per germline. V lost 3 bases to trimming and J lost 2 bases, with 5 bases between them. The variable domain in full, completed from reference TRBV18 and TRBJ2-6, reads NAGVMQNPRHLVRRRGQEARLRCSPMKGHSHVYWYRQLPEEGLKFMVYLQKENIIDESGMPKERFSAEFPKEGPSILRIQQVVRGDSAAYFCASSPQTGANVLTFGAGSRLTVL.